This entry lists 32 T cell receptor beta chains sequenced from one sample in a study of beta chain features in type 1 diabetes. Expressed TCRB transcripts got sequenced, as all isolated RNA was reverse transcribed. Produced via immunoSEQ multiplex PCR; TCRdb's table is partial and in-frame only. The sample lists over 500,000 clones; roughly a sixth were seen once. Sequenced sample: naive CD4+ T cells from blood. Source of these receptors: a man aged 18-30 years in good health.

This clone was picked up a small number of times. The chain recombines TRBV18 with TRBJ1-5, with a possible D match to TRBD1 (6 bases). V was cut by 5 bases and J by 3 bases, with 8 bases left in between. The germline CDR1 and CDR2 sequences are KGHSH and LQKENI. The CDR3 is 13 residues long. This CDR3 is CASSTGLNQPQHF. As DNA, the CDR3 is TGTGCCAGCTCAACAGGGCTCAATCAGCCCCAGCATTTT. Drawing the rest from reference TRBV18 and TRBJ1-5, the complete variable domain is NAGVMQNPRHLVRRRGQEARLRCSPMKGHSHVYWYRQLPEEGLKFMVYLQKENIIDESGMPKERFSAEFPKEGPSILRIQQVVRGDSAAYFCASSTGLNQPQHFGDGTRLSIL.

The V and J genes are TRBV27 and TRBJ2-4; D is uncertain. Trimming stripped 3 bases from V and 4 bases from J, with 7 bases between. There are 13 residues in the CDR3. Germline CDR1 MNHEY, CDR2 SMNVEV (reference sequence). The DNA of the CDR3 is TGTGCCAGCAGTTTCAGAGATAAAAACATTCAGTACTTC. This sequence encodes CASSFRDKNIQYF.

The chain carries TRBV9 and TRBJ1-3, with a weak D call TRBD1 (5 bases). CDR3 length equals 16 residues. Trimming removed 0 bases from V and 3 bases from J, with 13 bases in between. Germline V gene data show CDR1 as SGDLS and CDR2 as YYNGEE. In DNA form, the CDR3 reads TGTGCCAGCAGCGTAGGCGGGGGAATAGGTGGAAACACCATATATTTT. Protein: CASSVGGGIGGNTIYF.

The rearrangement uses TRBV27 and TRBJ2-7, with D unresolved. The V gene's germline CDR1 is MNHEY and CDR2 SMNVEV (reference sequence). Trimming took 2 bases from V and 6 from J, leaving 14 bases between them. This CDR3 is 14 amino acids long. The CDR3 sequence is CASSLVGRKTEQYF. In DNA, the CDR3 is TGTGCCAGCAGTTTAGTTGGGCGGAAGACCGAGCAGTACTTC.

The chain links TRBV7-2 to TRBJ2-5, with D perhaps given as TRBD1 or TRBD2 (5 bases each). V lost 1 base and J 7 bases, leaving 13 bases between the germline ends. This CDR3 is built from 14 residues. Germline V gene lookup returns CDR1 SGHTA and CDR2 FQGNSA. CDR3 sequence reads: CASSLGSGSGTQYF. The DNA for the CDR3 is TGTGCCAGCAGCTTAGGGTCAGGGAGCGGGACCCAGTACTTC. Drawing the rest from reference TRBV7-2 and TRBJ2-5, the complete variable domain is GAGVSQSPSNKVTEKGKDVELRCDPISGHTALYWYRQSLGQGLEFLIYFQGNSAPDKSGLPSDRFSAERTGGSVSTLTIQRTQQEDSAVYLCASSLGSGSGTQYFGPGTRLLVL.

About this clone itself: Other DNA sequences of this sample code for an identical CDR3. The chain joins TRBV28 to TRBJ1-3; D remains ambiguous. CDR1 MDHEN and CDR2 SYDVKM come from the germline V gene. The CDR3 spans 10 residues. Trimming removed 5 bases from V and 4 bases from J, with 0 bases in between. The CDR3 spells CASSGNTIYF. As DNA, the CDR3 is TGTGCCAGCAGTGGAAACACCATATATTTT.

The CDR3 bases are TGTGCCAGCAGCTTAGAGCGGGGCGCTTTCTTT. The encoded protein is CASSLERGAFF. The chain has TRBV7-9 and TRBJ1-1; D is perhaps TRBD1 (5 bases). Germline values: CDR1 SEHNR, CDR2 FQNEAQ (reference sequence). The CDR3 consists of 11 residues. V dropped 1 base and J dropped 11 bases, with 8 bases sitting between them.

The rearrangement links TRBV6-5 to TRBJ2-7; D gene unclear. The CDR3 contains 13 residues. V was clipped by 3 bases and J by 4 bases, with 10 bases between them. CDR1 is MNHEY, CDR2 SVGAGI, per germline. The CDR3 here is CASSYGSGYEQYF. The CDR3 DNA sequence: TGTGCCAGCAGTTATGGGTCAGGTTACGAGCAGTACTTC.

This chain links TRBV7-2 with TRBJ2-7; D is unclear. Trimming pared 6 bases from V and 4 bases from J, leaving 16 bases between. The CDR3 has 14 amino acids. CDR1 is SGHTA and CDR2 is FQGNSA in the germline V gene. The CDR3 DNA is TGTGCCAGCAGTGGGCCCGGTTATTGGTACGAGCAGTACTTC. Its translation is CASSGPGYWYEQYF.

This clone was seen only a few times. The rearrangement joins TRBV7-9 to TRBJ1-3; D is unresolved. Germline CDR1 and CDR2: SEHNR and FQNEAQ (reference sequence). The CDR3 length is 14 residues. Trimming stripped 8 bases from V and 4 bases from J, with 15 bases between. The CDR3 reads CASAPRAVGNTIYF. CDR3 coding DNA: TGTGCCAGCGCCCCGAGGGCTGTCGGAAACACCATATATTTT.

This chain links TRBV4-3 with TRBJ2-1, with 7 bases fitting TRBD2. The CDR3 has 15 amino acids. Germline CDR1 and CDR2: LGHNA and YSLEER. V lost 4 bases, J lost 4 bases, and 7 bases stayed unmatched. The CDR3 sequence: CASSREGSSYNEQFF. The CDR3 DNA follows: TGCGCCAGCAGCCGGGAGGGGTCGTCGTACAATGAGCAGTTCTTC.

In its sample, this clone was seen a few times. This rearrangement joins TRBV11-2 to TRBJ2-1; 8 bases agree with TRBD2. The germline CDR1 and CDR2 sequences are SGHAT and FQNNGV. Unmatched junction bases numbered 13, after V lost 5 bases and J lost 10 bases. This CDR3 is 15 amino acids long. The CDR3 sequence: CASSLRRGGLGEQFF. For the CDR3, the DNA is TGTGCCAGCAGCCTCCGACGGGGGGGCCTTGGGGAGCAGTTCTTC.

This clone was observed a handful of times. The chain joins TRBV4-1 to TRBJ2-3; D is possibly TRBD1 or TRBD2 (5 bases each). V gave up 0 bases and J gave up 9 bases, with 10 bases separating them. Germline assignment: CDR1 MGHRA and CDR2 YSYEKL. The CDR3 has 13 residues. In DNA form, the CDR3 reads TGCGCCAGCAGCCAAGATGCGTGGGACACGCAGTATTTT. It is translated as CASSQDAWDTQYF.

This clone turned up a few times. This chain connects TRBV5-1 to TRBJ1-2, with unresolved D. The CDR3 is 14 amino acids. In germline, CDR1 is SGHRS, CDR2 YFSETQ. V was cut by 4 bases and J by 5 bases, with 15 bases left in between. This chain's CDR3 is CASSSSTLSYGYTF. The CDR3, as DNA: TGCGCCAGCAGCAGCTCGACACTATCGTATGGCTACACCTTC.

This clone was recorded a few times. The chain combines TRBV6-5 with TRBJ1-2, with unresolved D. Looked up from germline, CDR1 is MNHEY and CDR2 is SVGAGI. The ends were cut back, 2 bases at V and 3 bases at J, with 7 bases in the middle. The CDR3 consists of 13 residues. The CDR3 sequence is CASSYKVDYGYTF. The DNA for the CDR3 is TGTGCCAGCAGTTACAAGGTGGACTATGGCTACACCTTC.

The CDR3 here is CASSGQSTNEKLFF. CDR3 coding DNA: TGTGCCAGCAGCGGGCAGTCAACTAATGAAAAACTGTTTTTT. The V and J genes are TRBV9 and TRBJ1-4, with D hard to call. The CDR3 sequence is 14 residues long. CDR1 SGDLS and CDR2 YYNGEE come from the germline V gene. The germline V and J ends were trimmed by 3 bases and 0 bases, with 6 bases remaining between them.

The chain uses TRBV4-3 and TRBJ1-2; no reliable D call. Trimming removed 0 bases from V and 5 bases from J, with 4 bases in between. Germline V gene data show CDR1 as LGHNA and CDR2 as YSLEER. The CDR3 length is 12 residues. The CDR3 DNA reads as TGCGCCAGCAGCCAAGATCGATATGGCTACACCTTC. Translation: CASSQDRYGYTF.

This clone was seen a few times. The chain couples TRBV28 to TRBJ1-2; D not resolved. The germline V gene has CDR1 MDHEN and CDR2 SYDVKM. Trimming shortened V by 6 bases and J by 8 bases, and 7 bases separated the two germline ends. The CDR3 is 10 amino acids. In DNA, the CDR3 is TGTGCCAGCAGCCGAGGAGGCTACACCTTC. This sequence encodes CASSRGGYTF.

Only a few counts were recorded for this clone. CDR3 sequence: CASSSSLDFYEQYF. The CDR3 DNA follows: TGCGCCAGCAGCTCCTCCCTAGACTTCTACGAGCAGTACTTC. The chain has TRBV5-1 and TRBJ2-7; D call uncertain. There are 14 residues in the CDR3. Germline CDR1 SGHRS, CDR2 YFSETQ. V was clipped by 3 bases and J by 3 bases, with 13 bases between them.

The genes are TRBV5-6 and TRBJ2-7; perhaps TRBD1 as D (6 bases). CDR1 is SGHDT and CDR2 is YYEEEE in the germline V gene. The CDR3 totals 13 residues. Trimming shortened V by 2 bases and J by 5 bases, and 11 bases separated the two germline ends. The CDR3 here is CASSFVQGNEQYF. DNA of the CDR3: TGTGCCAGCAGCTTCGTCCAGGGGAACGAGCAGTACTTC.

On this clone: One end of the junction is discordant with germline, which a read error may explain. The chain recombines TRBV28 with TRBJ2-7, with D unresolved. Germline values: CDR1 MDHEN, CDR2 SYDVKM. The CDR3 is 11 amino acids. CDR3 amino acids: CTTWSSYEQYF. The CDR3 region has the DNA TGCACAACATGGAGCTCCTACGAGCAGTACTTC.

This clone was seen just once. This chain uses TRBV6-5 with TRBJ1-2; maybe TRBD1 (6 bases). V lost 4 bases and J lost 4, with 13 bases in between. CDR3 length: 14 amino acids. CDR1 and CDR2 (germline): MNHEY, SVGAGI. Here the CDR3 DNA reads TGTGCCAGCAGTTCCCTTGAGGGGGGCTATGGCTACACCTTC. Its protein is CASSSLEGGYGYTF.

This clone was detected a few times. The CDR3 protein is CSVGQASFYNEQFF. CDR3 nucleotides: TGCAGCGTTGGGCAGGCCTCCTTCTACAATGAGCAGTTCTTC. The chain is built from TRBV29-1 and TRBJ2-1; D uncertain. The CDR3 runs to 14 residues. V was pared by 4 bases and J by 3 bases, with 13 bases between. In germline, CDR1 is SQVTM, CDR2 ANQGSEA.

This rearrangement joins TRBV7-9 to TRBJ1-5; tentatively, D is TRBD1 (6 bases). Germline-derived CDR1 and CDR2 are SEHNR and FQNEAQ (reference sequence). The CDR3 spans 17 residues. The V gene lost 4 bases and the J gene lost 2 bases, with 18 bases spanning the gap. The CDR3 loop reads CASSYDRSLGGNQPQHF. In nucleotides, the CDR3 is TGTGCCAGCAGCTATGACAGGTCCTTGGGGGGCAATCAGCCCCAGCATTTT.

This clone has just a few counts. The chain combines TRBV6-5 with TRBJ1-2, with D uncertain. Between the trimmed V and J ends, which lost 6 bases and 7 bases, there was a span of 18 bases. CDR1 is MNHEY, CDR2 SVGAGI, per germline. The CDR3 totals 14 residues. In DNA form, the CDR3 reads TGTGCCAGCAGGACACCGGGATACAAAGGTGGCTACACCTTC. Translating it yields CASRTPGYKGGYTF.

In its sample, this clone was seen a few times. This sequence joins TRBV9 and TRBJ2-2; TRBD2 matches 9 bases. In germline, CDR1 is SGDLS, CDR2 YYNGEE. This CDR3 is 19 amino acids long. The J segment lost 4 bases and the V segment lost 0 bases, leaving 13 bases of the junction unmatched. The CDR3: CASSVAGGSGSPGTGELFF. CDR3 sequence (DNA): TGTGCCAGCAGCGTAGCTGGTGGTAGCGGGAGTCCCGGCACCGGGGAGCTGTTTTTT.

This clone was seen a handful of times. The V call is TRBV7-9, the J call TRBJ2-5, with D possibly being TRBD1 or TRBD2 (6 bases each). The CDR3 runs to 16 residues. Germline V gene lookup returns CDR1 SEHNR and CDR2 FQNEAQ (reference sequence). Trimming took off 5 bases at V and 3 bases at J, with 19 bases between the two ends. CDR3 coding DNA: TGTGCCAGCAGCCAAGGTCGGGGGCGTCAGGAAGAGACCCAGTACTTC. Protein: CASSQGRGRQEETQYF.

J is TRBJ2-7 and V is TRBV28; TRBD1 agrees at 9 bases. The V segment lost 6 bases and the J segment 5 bases; nucleotides outside the gene matches: 2. Germline CDR1 and CDR2: MDHEN and SYDVKM. This CDR3 is 12 amino acids long. CDR3 in DNA: TGTGCCAGCAGCGACAGGGGGGACGAGCAGTACTTC. Its translation is CASSDRGDEQYF.

A remark on this clone: The same CDR3 is also encoded by other DNA sequences in this sample. The chain uses TRBV15 and TRBJ2-2; D is unresolved. The CDR3 length is 14 residues. V dropped 1 base and J dropped 6 bases, with 9 bases sitting between them. Germline CDR1 reads LNHNV; CDR2 reads YYDKDF (reference sequence). The CDR3 loop reads CATSRGGLAGELFF. The CDR3 region has the DNA TGTGCCACCAGCAGAGGAGGTCTGGCCGGGGAGCTGTTTTTT. Full variable domain (rest looked up from reference TRBV15 and TRBJ2-2): DAMVIQNPRYQVTQFGKPVTLSCSQTLNHNVMYWYQQKSSQAPKLLFHYYDKDFNNEADTPDNFQSRRPNTSFCFLDIRSPGLGDTAMYLCATSRGGLAGELFFGEGSRLTVL.

The table lists this clone with a few counts. The CDR3 sequence is CASSDGTRKVWSPSNEQFF. CDR3 nucleotides: TGTGCCAGCAGTGACGGGACACGCAAGGTTTGGAGTCCCTCCAATGAGCAGTTCTTC. This rearrangement joins TRBV28 to TRBJ2-1; tentatively, D is TRBD1 (6 bases). Germline loops: CDR1 MDHEN, CDR2 SYDVKM. The V end was cut by 5 bases, the J end by 6 bases, with 29 bases between. The CDR3 is made up of 19 amino acids.

This clone was counted between two and nine times. The chain is built from TRBV6-1 and TRBJ2-7; 9 bases match TRBD1. Germline CDR1 MNHNS, CDR2 SASEGT. V lost 10 bases to trimming and J lost 4 bases; unmatched junction nucleotides: 11. CDR3 length: 14 residues. CDR3 in amino acids: CANKAGTGSYEQYF. The CDR3 coding sequence is TGTGCCAACAAGGCCGGGACAGGGAGTTACGAGCAGTACTTC.

This clone has just a few counts. This rearrangement joins TRBV4-2 to TRBJ2-7; D gene ambiguous. Trimming shortened V by 0 bases and J by 3 bases, and 9 bases separated the two germline ends. From germline, CDR1 is LGHNA and CDR2 YNFKEQ. The CDR3 contains 14 residues. The CDR3 here is CASSQDLTDYEQYF. The CDR3 DNA sequence: TGTGCCAGCAGCCAAGATCTCACAGACTACGAGCAGTACTTC.